This T cell receptor beta chain was profiled in a study of OX40 agonist ivuxolimab in advanced cancers. The study in broad terms: Ivuxolimab was a fully human IgG2 agonistic monoclonal antibody targeting the costimulatory receptor OX40 (CD134). Intravenous ivuxolimab was administered to patients every 2 weeks at six dose levels: 0.01, 0.1, 0.3, 1.5, 3 and 10 mg/kg. Among the approximately 50 dose-escalation patients, around 20 had hepatocellular carcinoma, roughly 15 melanoma, 9 renal cell carcinoma and 9 head and neck cancer. The dose-escalation cohort was roughly 80% male with a mean age of about 60 years, ranging from 23 to 79. Prior anti-PD-1, anti-PD-L1 or anti-CTLA-4 therapy was permitted, and checkpoint inhibitors had been received by less than 45% of dose-escalation patients. Three dose-escalation patients achieved partial responses, one with hepatocellular carcinoma and two with cutaneous melanoma. Peripheral TCRbeta sequencing was intended to test whether TCR sequence diversity was altered and clonal T-cell expansion was caused by ivuxolimab. The paper reports the monotherapy dose-escalation portion (N of about 47 patients) of the phase I ivuxolimab trial. Overall results and qualifications from the work: The antigen specificity of the peripheral T cells that underwent clonal expansion was not determined. Clonal expansion of both CD4+ and CD8+ blood T cells was observed from baseline to week 6 at doses 0.1 to 3.0 mg/kg. Low levels of normalized T-cell clonal expansion were also seen in some patients who did not respond. In the 0.1-3.0 mg/kg groups, partial responders were among the patients with the lowest normalized peripheral clonal expansion, particularly in CD8+ T cells. After ivuxolimab, more expanded clones were found on average in CD8+ T cells than in CD4+ T cells.

Patients with a history of autoimmune disease or receiving systemic immunosuppression were excluded from the trial. In every dose cohort, peripheral blood was drawn for TCR sequencing at baseline, cycle 4 day 1, and cycle 7 day 1. Samples were obtained from an open-label, multicenter, first-in-human phase I dose-escalation trial of ivuxolimab. Adults with locally advanced or metastatic melanoma, renal cell, hepatocellular, or head and neck squamous cell carcinoma were enrolled in the trial. Before TCR sequencing, CD4+ T cells and CD8+ T cells were sorted from peripheral blood as separate populations. Remarks on this clone: Its cognate antigen has yet to be identified. No base quality values were provided; no much bigger clone lies one nucleotide off.

The germline V gene yields SGHRS for CDR1 and YFSETQ for CDR2. Cut back by 0 bases and 6 bases, the V and J ends lie 12 bases apart. From the cysteine up to the phenylalanine, the CDR3 has a length of 14 residues. Solely the CDR3 DNA is kept, with 42 bases framed from the first base. Genomic DNA was extracted from sorted cells for sequencing of the TCRbeta CDR3 region. The immunoSEQ Assay was used to sequence the TCRbeta CDR3 regions. Here the immuneACCESS table is served through TCRdb, limited to in-frame sequences with V and J called. Missing clones are a known gap in these copies; in checked studies unresolved V genes cover under half, and the rest lacks a known reason. The sample table shows 45,000 or so clones, and roughly 88% are seen once. 2.6% of the sample goes to the ten largest clones.

The clonotype originates from an adult with an advanced solid tumor such as melanoma, head and neck, liver or kidney cancer. The sample in question was CD4+ or CD8+ T cells sorted from blood, obtained in a trial of the OX40 agonist ivuxolimab. The V and J genes are TRBV5-1 and TRBJ1-2; the D gene cannot be named for sure. The CDR3 is CASSLEDTRNGYTF. The nucleotide sequence reads TGCGCCAGCAGCTTGGAGGATACGCGTAATGGCTACACCTTC.